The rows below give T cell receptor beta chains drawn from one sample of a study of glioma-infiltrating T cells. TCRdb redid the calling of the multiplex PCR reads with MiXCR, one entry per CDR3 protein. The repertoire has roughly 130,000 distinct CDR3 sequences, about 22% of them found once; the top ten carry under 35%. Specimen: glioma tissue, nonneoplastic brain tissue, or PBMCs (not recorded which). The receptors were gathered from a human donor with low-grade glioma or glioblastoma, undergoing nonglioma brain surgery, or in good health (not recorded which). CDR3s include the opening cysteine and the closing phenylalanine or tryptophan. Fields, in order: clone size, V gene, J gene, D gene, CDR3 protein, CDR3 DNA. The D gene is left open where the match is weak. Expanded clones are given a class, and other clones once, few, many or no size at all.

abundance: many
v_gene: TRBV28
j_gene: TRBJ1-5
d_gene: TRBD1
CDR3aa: CASRDTGDGQPQHF
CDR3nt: TGTGCCAGCAGAGACACAGGGGACGGTCAGCCCCAGCATTTT

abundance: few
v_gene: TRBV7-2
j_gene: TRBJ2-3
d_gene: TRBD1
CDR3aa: CASSSGTGWGTQYF
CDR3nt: TGTGCCAGCAGCTCCGGGACAGGGTGGGGTACGCAGTATTTT

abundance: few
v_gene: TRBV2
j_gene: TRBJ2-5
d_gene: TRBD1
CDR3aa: CASRGQGASQETQYF
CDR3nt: TGTGCCAGCAGAGGACAGGGGGCTAGCCAAGAGACCCAGTACTTC

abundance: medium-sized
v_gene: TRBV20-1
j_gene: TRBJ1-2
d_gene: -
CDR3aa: CSAREGQEFYGYTF
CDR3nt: TGCAGTGCTAGAGAAGGGCAGGAATTCTATGGCTACACCTTC

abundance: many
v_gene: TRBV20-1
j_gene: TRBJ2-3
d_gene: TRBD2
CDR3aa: CSERGLAVSSTDTQYF
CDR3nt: TGCAGTGAAAGGGGACTAGCGGTTTCTAGCACAGATACGCAGTATTTT

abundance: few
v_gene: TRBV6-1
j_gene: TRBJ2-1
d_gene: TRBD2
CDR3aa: CASTQGQRGGEQFF
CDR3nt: TGTGCCAGCACCCAGGGCCAGCGGGGAGGTGAGCAGTTCTTC

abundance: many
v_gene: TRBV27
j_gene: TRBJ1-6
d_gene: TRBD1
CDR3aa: CASGTGTGHGSPLHF
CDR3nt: TGTGCCAGCGGGACTGGGACAGGACACGGTTCACCCCTCCACTTT

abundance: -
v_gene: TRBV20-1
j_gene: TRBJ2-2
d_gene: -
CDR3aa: CSARGHNPGELFF
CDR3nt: TGCAGTGCTAGAGGACATAATCCCGGGGAGCTGTTTTTT

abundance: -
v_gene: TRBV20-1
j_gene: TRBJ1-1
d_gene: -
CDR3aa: CSARYRPMNTEAFF
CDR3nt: TGCAGTGCTAGGTACAGACCCATGAACACTGAAGCTTTCTTT

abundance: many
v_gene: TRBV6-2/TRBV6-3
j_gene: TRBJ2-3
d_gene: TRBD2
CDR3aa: CASSYGSGDTDTQYF
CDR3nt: TGTGCCAGCAGTTACGGTAGCGGGGACACAGATACGCAGTATTTT

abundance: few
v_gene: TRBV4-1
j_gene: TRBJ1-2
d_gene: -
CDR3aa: CASSQTDRSYGYTF
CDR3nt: TGCGCCAGCAGCCAAACTGACAGGAGCTATGGCTACACCTTC

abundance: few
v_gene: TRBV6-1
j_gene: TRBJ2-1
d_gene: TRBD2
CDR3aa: CASSPWTSGGQRSSYNEQFF
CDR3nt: TGTGCCAGCAGTCCATGGACTAGCGGGGGGCAAAGGAGCTCCTACAATGAGCAGTTCTTC

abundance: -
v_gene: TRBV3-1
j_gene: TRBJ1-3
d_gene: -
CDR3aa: CASSPLGRGSSGNTIYF
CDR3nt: TGTGCCAGCAGCCCCCTCGGACGGGGGAGCTCTGGAAACACCATATATTTT

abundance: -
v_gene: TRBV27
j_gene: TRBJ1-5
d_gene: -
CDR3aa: CASRSTQGLRSNQPQHF
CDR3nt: TGTGCCAGCAGATCTACGCAGGGTTTAAGGAGCAATCAGCCCCAGCATTTT

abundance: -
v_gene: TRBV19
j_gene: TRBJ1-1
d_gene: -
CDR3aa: CASSTYLRNTEAFF
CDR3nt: TGTGCCAGTAGTACCTATCTCAGGAACACTGAAGCTTTCTTT

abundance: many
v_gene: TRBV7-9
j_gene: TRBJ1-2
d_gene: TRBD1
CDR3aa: CASSLQGVYGYTF
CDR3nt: TGTGCCAGCAGCTTACAGGGGGTCTATGGCTACACCTTC

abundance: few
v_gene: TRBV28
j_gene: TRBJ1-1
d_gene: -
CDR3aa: CASSFSSTEAFF
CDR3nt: TGTGCCAGCAGTTTCTCAAGCACTGAAGCTTTCTTT

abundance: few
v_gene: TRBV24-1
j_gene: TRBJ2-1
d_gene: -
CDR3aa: CATSDSSSYNEQFF
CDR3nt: TGTGCCACCAGTGATTCCAGCTCCTACAATGAGCAGTTCTTC

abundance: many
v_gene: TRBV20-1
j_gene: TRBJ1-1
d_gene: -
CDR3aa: CSARDLAAEAFF
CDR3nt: TGCAGTGCTAGAGATCTGGCAGCCGAAGCTTTCTTT

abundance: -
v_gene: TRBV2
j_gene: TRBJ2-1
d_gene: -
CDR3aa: CASWQGKNEQFF
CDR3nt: TGTGCCAGCTGGCAGGGGAAGAATGAGCAGTTCTTC

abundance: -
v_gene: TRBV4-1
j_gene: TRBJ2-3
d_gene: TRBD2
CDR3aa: CASSQLPLAGLPSTDTQYF
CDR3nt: TGCGCCAGCAGCCAACTACCCCTAGCGGGGTTACCTAGCACAGATACGCAGTATTTT

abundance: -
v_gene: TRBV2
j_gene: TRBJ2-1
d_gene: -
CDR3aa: CASRGTPSYNEQFF
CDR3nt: TGTGCCAGCAGGGGGACACCTTCCTACAATGAGCAGTTCTTC

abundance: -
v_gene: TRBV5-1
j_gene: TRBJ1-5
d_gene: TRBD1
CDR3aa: CASSETGRNQPQHF
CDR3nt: TGCGCCAGCAGCGAGACAGGGAGAAATCAGCCCCAGCATTTT

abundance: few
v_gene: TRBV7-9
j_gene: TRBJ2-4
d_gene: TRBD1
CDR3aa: CASSLASTGGRGLAKNIQYF
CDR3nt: TGTGCCAGCAGCTTAGCCTCGACAGGGGGAAGGGGATTAGCCAAAAACATTCAGTACTTC

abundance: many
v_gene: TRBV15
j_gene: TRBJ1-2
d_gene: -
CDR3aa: CATSRDRVRGYTF
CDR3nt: TGTGCCACCAGCAGAGACAGGGTACGAGGCTACACCTTC

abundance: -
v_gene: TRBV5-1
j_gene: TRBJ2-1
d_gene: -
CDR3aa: CASGRGYDEQFF
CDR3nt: TGCGCCAGCGGGCGGGGCTACGATGAGCAGTTCTTC

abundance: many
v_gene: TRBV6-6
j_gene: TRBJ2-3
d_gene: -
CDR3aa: CASSYSKGSSTDTQYF
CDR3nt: TGTGCCAGCAGTTACTCGAAGGGGTCTAGCACAGATACGCAGTATTTT

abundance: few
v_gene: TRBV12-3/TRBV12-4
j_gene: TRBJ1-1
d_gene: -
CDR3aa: CASSWPGLSTEAFF
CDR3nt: TGTGCCAGCAGTTGGCCCGGGCTCAGCACTGAAGCTTTCTTT

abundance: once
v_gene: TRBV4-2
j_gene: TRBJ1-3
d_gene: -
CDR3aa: CASSQDRGPGGNTIYF
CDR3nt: TGTGCCAGCAGCCAAGATCGGGGGCCTGGGGGAAACACCATATATTTT

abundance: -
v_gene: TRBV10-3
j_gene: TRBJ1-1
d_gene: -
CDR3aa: CAISERAEGTEAFF
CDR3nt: TGTGCCATCAGTGAGAGGGCTGAGGGCACTGAAGCTTTCTTT

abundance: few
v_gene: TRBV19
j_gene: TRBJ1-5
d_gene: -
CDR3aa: CASTRGVIGNQPQHF
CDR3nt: TGTGCCAGTACGAGGGGGGTCATCGGAAATCAGCCCCAGCATTTT

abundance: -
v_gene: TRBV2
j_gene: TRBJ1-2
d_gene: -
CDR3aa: CASNTWEGNYGYTF
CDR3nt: TGTGCCAGCAACACTTGGGAGGGCAACTATGGCTACACCTTC

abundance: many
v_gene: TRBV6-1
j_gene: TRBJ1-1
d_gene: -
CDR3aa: CASRGELDTEAFF
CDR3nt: TGTGCCAGCAGAGGGGAACTCGACACTGAAGCTTTCTTT

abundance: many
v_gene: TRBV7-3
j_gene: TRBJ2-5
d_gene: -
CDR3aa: CASSLGWGVQETQYF
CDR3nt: TGTGCCAGCAGCCTAGGGTGGGGGGTCCAAGAGACCCAGTACTTC

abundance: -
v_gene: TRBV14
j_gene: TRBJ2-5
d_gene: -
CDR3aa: CASSQDKYSRQETQYF
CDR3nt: TGTGCCAGCAGCCAAGATAAGTACTCGCGCCAAGAGACCCAGTACTTC

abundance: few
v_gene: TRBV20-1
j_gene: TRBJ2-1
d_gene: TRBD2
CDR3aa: CSALGLAGGTYNEQFF
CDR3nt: TGCAGTGCTCTCGGACTAGCGGGGGGGACCTACAATGAGCAGTTCTTC

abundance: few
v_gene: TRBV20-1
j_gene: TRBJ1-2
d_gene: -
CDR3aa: CSARVPGAYYGYTF
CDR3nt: TGCAGTGCTAGAGTTCCCGGGGCCTACTATGGCTACACCTTC

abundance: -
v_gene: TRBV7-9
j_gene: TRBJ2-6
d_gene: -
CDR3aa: CASSEGSSGANVLTF
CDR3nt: TGTGCCAGCAGCGAGGGGTCCTCTGGAGCCAACGTCCTGACTTTC

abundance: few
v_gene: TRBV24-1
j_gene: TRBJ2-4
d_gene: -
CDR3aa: CATSDSSVAKNIQYF
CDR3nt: TGTGCCACCAGTGATTCGTCTGTAGCCAAAAACATTCAGTACTTC

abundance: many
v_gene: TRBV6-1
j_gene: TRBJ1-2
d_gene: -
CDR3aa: CATRQTNYGYTF
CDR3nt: TGTGCCACCCGACAGACTAACTATGGCTACACCTTC

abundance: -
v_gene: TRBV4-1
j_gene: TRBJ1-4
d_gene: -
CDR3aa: CASSLTGEKLFF
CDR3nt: TGCGCCAGCAGCCTCACAGGGGAAAAACTGTTTTTT

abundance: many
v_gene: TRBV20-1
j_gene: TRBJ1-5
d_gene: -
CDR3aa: CSASLDQPQHF
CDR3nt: TGCAGTGCTAGCCTGGATCAGCCCCAGCATTTT

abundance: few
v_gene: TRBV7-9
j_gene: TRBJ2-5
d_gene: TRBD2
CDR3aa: CASSFSSGGGGETQYF
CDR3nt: TGTGCCAGCAGCTTTTCAAGCGGGGGGGGCGGTGAGACCCAGTACTTC

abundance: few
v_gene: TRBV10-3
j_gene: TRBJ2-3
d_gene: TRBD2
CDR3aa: CAIRPGLGTDTQYF
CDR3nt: TGTGCCATCAGGCCGGGACTAGGCACAGATACGCAGTATTTT

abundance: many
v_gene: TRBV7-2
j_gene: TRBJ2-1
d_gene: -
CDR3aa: CASSPPLSDEQFF
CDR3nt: TGTGCCAGCAGCCCGCCGCTATCGGATGAGCAGTTCTTC

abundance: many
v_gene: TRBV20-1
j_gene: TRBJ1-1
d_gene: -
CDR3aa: CSGQGGVRSDTEAFF
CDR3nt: TGCAGTGGGCAGGGTGGAGTTAGGTCGGACACTGAAGCTTTCTTT

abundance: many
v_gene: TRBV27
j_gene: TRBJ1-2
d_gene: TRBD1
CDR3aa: CASSFTLRDRAGYTF
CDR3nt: TGTGCCAGCAGTTTCACCCTCCGAGACAGGGCTGGCTACACCTTC

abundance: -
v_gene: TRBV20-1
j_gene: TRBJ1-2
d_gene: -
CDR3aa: CSASDPRGDYGYTF
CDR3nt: TGCAGTGCTAGCGATCCCCGGGGCGACTATGGCTACACCTTC

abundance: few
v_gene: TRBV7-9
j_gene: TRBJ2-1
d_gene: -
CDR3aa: CASSLATQGYNEQFF
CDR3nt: TGTGCCAGCAGCTTAGCCACCCAAGGGTACAATGAGCAGTTCTTC

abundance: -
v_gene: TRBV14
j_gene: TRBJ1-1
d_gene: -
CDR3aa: CASSQVVTSTEAFF
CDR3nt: TGTGCCAGCAGCCAAGTGGTGACAAGCACTGAAGCTTTCTTT

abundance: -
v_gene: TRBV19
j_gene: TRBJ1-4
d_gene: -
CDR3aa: CATREIRREKLFF
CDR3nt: TGTGCCACTAGAGAGATACGGAGGGAAAAACTGTTTTTT

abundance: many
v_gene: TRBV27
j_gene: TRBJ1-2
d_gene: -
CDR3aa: CASRLYGYTF
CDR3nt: TGTGCCAGCAGGCTCTATGGCTACACCTTC

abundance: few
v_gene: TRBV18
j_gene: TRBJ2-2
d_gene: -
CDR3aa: CASSPSRGMFF
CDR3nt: TGTGCCAGCTCACCATCTCGAGGGATGTTTTTT